This note documents a single TCR beta chain sequence. Its antigen is currently unknown. Germline V gene lookup returns CDR1 DFQATT and CDR2 SNEGSKA (reference sequence). This CDR3 is built from 17 residues. This entry is derived from a study of T cells expressing NK-cell markers. Whole-study findings and limits: Where a handful of donors were concerned, these clonotypes also led the CD3+CD56-NKG2C+ fraction.

Reanalyzing the 5' RACE reads, TCRdb keeps one entry per CDR3 protein, without DNA. Here the sample table reports 550,000 to 600,000 distinct CDR3 sequences. Source material: blood T cells: a sorted CD56 or NKG2C T cell subset, CD4+ or CD8+ T cells, or bulk PBMC T cells (not recorded which). This chain joins TRBV20-1 and TRBJ2-2; TCRdb's D gene call, TRBD2, goes unchecked for lack of DNA. This clonotype originated in a man between 18 and 29 years old in good health. The CDR3 loop reads CSARPLAGGANTGELFF.